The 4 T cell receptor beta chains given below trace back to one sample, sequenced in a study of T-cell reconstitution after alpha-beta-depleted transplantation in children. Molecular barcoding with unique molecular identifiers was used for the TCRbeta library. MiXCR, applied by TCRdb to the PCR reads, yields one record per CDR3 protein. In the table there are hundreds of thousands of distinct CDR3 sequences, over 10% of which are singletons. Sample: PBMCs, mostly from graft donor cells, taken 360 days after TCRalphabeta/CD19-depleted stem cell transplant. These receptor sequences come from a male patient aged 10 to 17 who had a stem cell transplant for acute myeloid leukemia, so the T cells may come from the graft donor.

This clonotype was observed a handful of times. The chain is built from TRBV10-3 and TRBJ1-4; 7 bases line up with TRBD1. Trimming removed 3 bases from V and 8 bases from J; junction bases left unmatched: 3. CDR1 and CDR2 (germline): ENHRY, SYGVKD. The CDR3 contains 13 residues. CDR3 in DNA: TGTGCCATCAGTGAAACAGGGGAGGAAAAACTGTTTTTT. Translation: CAISETGEEKLFF.

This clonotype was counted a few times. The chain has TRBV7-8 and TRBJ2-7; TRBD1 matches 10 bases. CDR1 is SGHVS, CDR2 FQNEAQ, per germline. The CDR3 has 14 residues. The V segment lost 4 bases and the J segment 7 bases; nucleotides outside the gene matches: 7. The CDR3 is CASSSTGGAEEQYF. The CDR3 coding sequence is TGTGCCAGCAGCTCGACAGGGGGCGCGGAGGAGCAGTACTTC.

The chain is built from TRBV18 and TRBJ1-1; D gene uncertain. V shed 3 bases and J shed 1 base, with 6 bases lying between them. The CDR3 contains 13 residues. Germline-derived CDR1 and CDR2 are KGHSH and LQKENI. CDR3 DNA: TGTGCCAGCTCACCGAAGCCGAACACTGAAGCTTTCTTT. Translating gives CASSPKPNTEAFF.

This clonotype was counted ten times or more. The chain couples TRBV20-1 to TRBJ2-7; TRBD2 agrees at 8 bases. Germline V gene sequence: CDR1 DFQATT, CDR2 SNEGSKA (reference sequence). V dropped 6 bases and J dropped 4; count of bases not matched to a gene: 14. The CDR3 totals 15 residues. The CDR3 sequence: CSAPAGGAEGYEQYF. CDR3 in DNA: TGCAGTGCCCCTGCGGGGGGCGCGGAGGGTTACGAGCAGTACTTC.